This T cell receptor beta chain is from a study of cytomegalovirus exposure and HLA in healthy donors. V lost 8 bases to trimming and J lost 5 bases, with 9 bases between them. Germline V CDR1 and CDR2: MDHEN, SYDVKM. This CDR3 is built from 11 residues. In regard to this clone: The antigen is undetermined.

Primers for the PCR totalled 60 Vbeta and 13 Jbeta. The protocol was immunoSEQ multiplex PCR, while the TCRdb copy is restricted to in-frame clones and leaves out a portion. The sample carries roughly 120,000 clones, just under 80% recorded once. General study points: A later look showed TCR association rates differing by HLA locus, highest for DRB1 and lowest for HLA-C. The authors reported that TCR beta sequences could predict HLA-A and HLA-B alleles. These predictions were accurate for most subjects in the first cohort. It was confirmed in vitro that a few of the CMV-associated chains were specific for CMV antigens.

The gene calls are TRBV28 and TRBJ1-1; a possible D gene is TRBD1 (5 bases). The sequenced sample consisted of PBMCs. The sequence was collected from a man under 40 in good health and CMV-seronegative. The CDR3 DNA reads TGTGCCAGCCAGGGATGGACTGAAGCTTTCTTT. Its translation is CASQGWTEAFF.